A selection of T cell receptor beta chains follows, all from one sample in a study of OX40 agonist ivuxolimab in advanced cancers. The data were produced by immunoSEQ multiplex PCR, yet TCRdb's version contains in-frame clones alone and is incomplete. The table records 75,000 to 80,000 clones, around 86% of them present only once. Source: CD4+ or CD8+ T cells sorted from blood, taken in a trial of the OX40 agonist ivuxolimab. The receptor set was obtained from an adult with an advanced solid tumor such as melanoma, head and neck, liver or kidney cancer. The CDR3 runs from the conserved cysteine through the conserved F or W. D genes are given only for firm matches. Size is stated for part of the rows, as once, few or many counts, or as a class when the clone is expanded.

CSVGQLAESSYNEQFF,TGCAGCGTTGGTCAGCTGGCGGAGAGCTCCTACAATGAGCAGTTCTTC,NA,TRBJ2-1,TRBV29-1,NA
CASRPGQNTEAFF,TGTGCCAGCAGACCGGGACAGAACACTGAAGCTTTCTTT,NA,TRBJ1-1,TRBV28,NA
CASSLTGDRGGYTF,TGTGCCAGCAGCTTAACGGGGGACAGGGGTGGCTACACCTTC,TRBD1,TRBJ1-2,TRBV5-4,NA
CASSKAGQGTQPQHF,TGTGCCAGCAGCAAAGCAGGACAGGGAACCCAGCCCCAGCATTTT,TRBD1,TRBJ1-5,TRBV7-8,NA
CASSNAGDPGETQYF,TGCGCCAGCAGTAACGCGGGGGACCCGGGGGAGACCCAGTACTTC,TRBD2,TRBJ2-5,TRBV5-1,NA
CAWSEWVNTEAFF,TGTGCCTGGAGTGAATGGGTGAACACTGAAGCTTTCTTT,NA,TRBJ1-1,TRBV30,few
CASSVDRDHEQYF,TGTGCCAGCAGCGTCGACAGGGACCACGAGCAGTACTTC,TRBD1,TRBJ2-7,TRBV7-2,NA
CASSLGKKEDTQYF,TGTGCCAGCAGCTTGGGGAAGAAAGAAGATACGCAGTATTTT,NA,TRBJ2-3,TRBV7-2,few
CASSLTDNSNQPQHF,TGTGCCAGCAGTTTGACTGATAATAGCAATCAGCCCCAGCATTTT,NA,TRBJ1-5,TRBV28,NA
CASSLVGYEQYF,TGTGCCAGCAGCTTGGTGGGTTACGAGCAGTACTTC,NA,TRBJ2-7,TRBV5-5,NA
CAIRDRGLGYGYTF,TGTGCCATAAGGGACAGGGGGCTCGGCTATGGCTACACCTTC,TRBD1,TRBJ1-2,TRBV2,NA
CASSPRRTSGTSSYEQYF,TGTGCCAGCAGCCCAAGACGGACTAGCGGGACGAGCTCCTACGAGCAGTACTTC,TRBD2,TRBJ2-7,TRBV7-2,NA
CASPDRGISSPLHF,TGCGCCAGCCCTGACAGGGGGATCAGTTCACCCCTCCACTTT,TRBD1,TRBJ1-6,TRBV10-1,NA
CASSATSGGLHNEQFF,TGTGCCAGCAGCGCCACTAGCGGGGGGTTGCACAATGAGCAGTTCTTC,TRBD2,TRBJ2-1,TRBV7-9,NA
CASSAGGRSQPQHF,TGTGCCAGCAGCGCAGGGGGCCGGAGTCAGCCCCAGCATTTT,TRBD1,TRBJ1-5,TRBV9,NA
CASSLEGTGVNTEAFF,TGCGCCAGCAGCTTGGAGGGGACAGGGGTGAACACTGAAGCTTTCTTT,TRBD1,TRBJ1-1,TRBV5-1,NA
CASRRADYEQYF,TGTGCCAGCAGGAGGGCGGACTACGAGCAGTACTTC,NA,TRBJ2-7,TRBV28,NA
CASSSRRYGYTF,TGTGCCAGCAGCTCCCGACGGTATGGCTACACCTTC,NA,TRBJ1-2,TRBV5-6,NA
CASSFSPTRTFSYEQYF,TGTGCCAGCAGCTTTAGCCCAACCCGGACATTCTCCTACGAGCAGTACTTC,NA,TRBJ2-7,TRBV7-9,NA
CASSKDPLGDRGGQPQHF,TGTGCCAGCAGCAAAGACCCGTTGGGGGACAGAGGAGGTCAGCCCCAGCATTTT,NA,TRBJ1-5,TRBV21-1,NA
CASSQRGGGYHEQFF,TGTGCCAGCAGCCAGAGGGGAGGCGGGTACCACGAGCAGTTCTTC,NA,TRBJ2-1,TRBV14,few
CSVSKTSTDTQYF,TGCAGCGTTTCCAAAACTAGCACAGATACGCAGTATTTT,NA,TRBJ2-3,TRBV29-1,NA
CASSYKLKGNEQYF,TGTGCCAGCAGTTACAAATTGAAGGGCAACGAGCAGTACTTC,NA,TRBJ2-7,TRBV6-5,NA